This T cell receptor beta chain was recorded in a study of T cells in Graves' hyperthyroidism and ophthalmopathy (dated by TCRdb to between 2018 and 2020). As for the study more broadly: Peripheral blood was sampled at the time of initial diagnosis, prior to any treatment. Once sampling was done, hyperthyroidism patients were given methimazole at a starting dose of 30 mg daily, whereas ophthalmopathy patients were given high-dose intravenous methylprednisolone. TCR V-J signatures able to tell the groups apart were searched for in a discovery cohort of 100 patients, of whom 40 to 45 had Graves' ophthalmopathy and under 65 had stable Graves' hyperthyroidism. The paper reports TCR Vbeta CDR3 sequencing of some 140 peripheral blood samples: fewer than 50 ophthalmopathy, approximately 74 hyperthyroidism and around 17 progressor patients. For training and testing, the roughly 93 patients in the discovery cohort were randomly divided in a 7:3 ratio. Whether ophthalmopathy could be predicted prospectively was tested in an independent validation cohort made up of fewer than 20 hyperthyroidism patients plus 17 patients who later progressed to ophthalmopathy. In addition, the study compared T-cell repertoires in thyroid tissue and in blood from about six Graves' hyperthyroidism patients. Study-wide conclusions, independent of this receptor: Sample size was not statistically predetermined, and blinding of investigators to group allocation was not performed. A 13 V-J signature model separated ophthalmopathy from stable hyperthyroidism, with approximately 87% sensitivity and roughly 82% specificity in cross-validation and 80%/75% in testing. In validation, the model predicted progression to ophthalmopathy with approximately 70% sensitivity and approximately 74% specificity, a median of around six months before onset. Most expanded thyroid clonotypes (frequency above 0.001) were also detected in blood, a finding suggesting that blood repertoires may reflect thyroid immune responses.

Many counts were recorded for this clonotype. What antigen it recognizes has not been identified. There are no base qualities to consult, and no much larger clone falls within one base. Stable Graves' hyperthyroidism was defined as the absence of progression to ophthalmopathy over 18 months of follow-up. Hyperthyroidism patients were aged 18 to 65 years and newly diagnosed, with disease duration of less than 2 months. The study excluded patients with uncontrolled infections, other autoimmune diseases, pregnancy or lactation. Diagnoses relied on clinical symptoms, serum thyroxine and TRAb, thyroid ultrasound and orbital computed tomography. PBMCs were isolated from 10 ml of fresh peripheral blood by Ficoll-Paque density gradient centrifugation. Total RNA was extracted using Trizol reagent, and RNA quality was assessed on an Agilent 2100 Bioanalyzer. According to the germline V gene, CDR1 reads SNHLY and CDR2 reads FYNNEI. Measured from the cysteine to the phenylalanine, the CDR3 is 15 residues long. CDR3 DNA is the only sequence kept; it has 45 bases, read in frame from the first base. Trimming at the junction amounts to 1 base on V and 0 bases on J, and the germline ends lie 9 bases apart.

The TCR beta CDR3 regions were amplified from the RNA transcripts. For the first round of RT-PCR on the TCR CDR3, the HTBI primer set was used together with the Qiagen OneStep RT-PCR kit. Libraries were constructed in a second round of multiplex PCR, after which size selection and purification were performed. Sequencing of the libraries was done on an Illumina HiSeq2000 using paired-end 100 bp reads. As for the authors' bioinformatics: SOAPnuke was used to process the raw data, with reads discarded if the reads contained adapters or uncalled bases, had a mean Phred below 15, or lacked an exact constant-primer or identifier match. COPE v1.2.5 was used to merge the high-quality paired reads, and each unique nucleotide sequence was defined as a clonotype. Clonotypes were aligned to IMGT TRBV, TRBD and TRBJ reference segments using MiTCR v1.1. The analysis was restricted to V-J combinations with a frequency above 0.0001, which together covered roughly 99% of the repertoires. A TCS score was defined as the ratio between F50 (clonal expansion) and ExV (chaos), using BLOSUM62-based TCRdist between CDR3 peptides within each V-J. Welch's t-statistics and random forest reduced approximately 520 V-J features to roughly 13, which were used in a naive Bayes classifier (R e1071). TCRdb redid the processing of the public reads, applying fastp at Q25 and MiXCR, and retained in-frame beta chains. Entries are consolidated by CDR3 protein sequence, retaining the most common genes and DNA. These V and J calls originate from TCRdb's pipeline instead of the authors' own analysis. Here the sample has over 450,000 distinct CDR3 sequences; under 15% occur a single time. About a sixth of the sample goes to the ten largest clones.

The sample consisted of blood. This sequence uses TRBV2 and TRBJ1-2; the D gene remains uncertain. The source of this sequence is a woman younger than 35 with Graves' hyperthyroidism. This receptor has the CDR3 CASSEESGPNYGYTF. The nucleotides are TGTGCCAGCAGTGAAGAGAGTGGGCCTAACTATGGCTACACCTTC.